The clone carrying this T cell receptor (beta chain) was recorded a few times. At one end, the junction sequence differs from germline, possibly due to a read error. The data were obtained in a study of neurological immune-mediated disorders. TCRdb passed the 5' RACE reads through MiXCR, listing each CDR3 protein once. The data show tens of thousands of distinct CDR3 sequences, roughly 5% seen once. The CDR3 sequence is 13 residues long. This receptor was taken from a man in his late teens or twenties with multiple sclerosis. Sequencing used PBMCs. V usage is TRBV12-3 or TRBV12-4 and J usage is TRBJ1-5; 10 bases align to TRBD1. The CDR3 nucleotides read TGTGCCAGCAGTGGGACAGGGGATCAGCCCCAGAATTTT. Its translation: CASSGTGDQPQNF.